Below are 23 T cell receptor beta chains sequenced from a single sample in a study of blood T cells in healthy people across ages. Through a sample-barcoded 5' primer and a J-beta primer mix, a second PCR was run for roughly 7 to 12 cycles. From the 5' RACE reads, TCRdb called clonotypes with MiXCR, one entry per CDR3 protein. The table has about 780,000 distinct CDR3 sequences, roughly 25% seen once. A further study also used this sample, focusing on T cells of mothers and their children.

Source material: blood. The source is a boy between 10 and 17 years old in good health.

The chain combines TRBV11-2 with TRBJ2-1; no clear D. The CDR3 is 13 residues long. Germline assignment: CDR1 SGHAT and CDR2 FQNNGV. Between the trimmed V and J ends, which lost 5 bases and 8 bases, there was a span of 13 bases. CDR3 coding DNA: TGTGCCAGCAGCCCCCGGGCGCCGGATGAGCAGTTCTTC. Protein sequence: CASSPRAPDEQFF.

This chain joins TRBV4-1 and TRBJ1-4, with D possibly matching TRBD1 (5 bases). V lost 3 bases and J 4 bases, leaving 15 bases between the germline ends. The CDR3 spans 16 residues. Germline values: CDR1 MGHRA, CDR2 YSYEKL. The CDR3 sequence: CASSQFQGPINEKLFF. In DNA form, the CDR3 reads TGCGCCAGCAGCCAGTTTCAGGGCCCTATTAATGAAAAACTGTTTTTT.

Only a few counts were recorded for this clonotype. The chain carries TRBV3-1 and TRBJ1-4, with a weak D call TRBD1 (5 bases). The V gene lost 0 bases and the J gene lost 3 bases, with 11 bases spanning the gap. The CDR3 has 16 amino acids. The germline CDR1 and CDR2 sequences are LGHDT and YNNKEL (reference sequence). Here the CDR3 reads CASSQEGGRSNEKLFF. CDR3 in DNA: TGTGCCAGCAGCCAAGAGGGGGGACGGTCTAATGAAAAACTGTTTTTT.

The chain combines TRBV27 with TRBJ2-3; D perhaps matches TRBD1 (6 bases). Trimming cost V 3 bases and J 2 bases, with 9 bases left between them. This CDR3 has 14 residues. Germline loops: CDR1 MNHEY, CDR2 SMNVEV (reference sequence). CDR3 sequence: CASSLTGNTDTQYF. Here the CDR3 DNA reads TGTGCCAGCAGTTTGACAGGCAACACAGATACGCAGTATTTT.

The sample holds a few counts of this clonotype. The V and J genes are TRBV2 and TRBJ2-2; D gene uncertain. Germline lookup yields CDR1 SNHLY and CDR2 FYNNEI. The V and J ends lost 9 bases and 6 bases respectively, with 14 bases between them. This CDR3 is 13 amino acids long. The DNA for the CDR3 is TGTGCCAGTTCGCGACGGGTGGCCGGGGAGCTGTTTTTT. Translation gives CASSRRVAGELFF.

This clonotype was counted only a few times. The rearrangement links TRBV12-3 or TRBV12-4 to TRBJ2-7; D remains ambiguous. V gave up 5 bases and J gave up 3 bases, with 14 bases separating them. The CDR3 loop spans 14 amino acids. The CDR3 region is CASSVQKGNYEQYF. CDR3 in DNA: TGTGCCAGCAGTGTTCAGAAAGGGAACTACGAGCAGTACTTC.

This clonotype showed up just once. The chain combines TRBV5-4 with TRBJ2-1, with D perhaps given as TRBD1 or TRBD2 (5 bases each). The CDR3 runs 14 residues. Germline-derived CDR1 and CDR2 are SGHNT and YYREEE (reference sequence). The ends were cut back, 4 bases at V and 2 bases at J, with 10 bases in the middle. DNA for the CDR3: TGTGCCAGCAGCAGGGAGACAGCCTACAATGAGCAGTTCTTC. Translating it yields CASSRETAYNEQFF.

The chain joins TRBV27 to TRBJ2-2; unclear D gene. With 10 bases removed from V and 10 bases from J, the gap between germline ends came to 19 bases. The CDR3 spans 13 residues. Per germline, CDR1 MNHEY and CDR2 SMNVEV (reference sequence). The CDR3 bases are TGTGCCACCGGATCTCCCGTCTCTGTGGAGCTGTTTTTT. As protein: CATGSPVSVELFF.

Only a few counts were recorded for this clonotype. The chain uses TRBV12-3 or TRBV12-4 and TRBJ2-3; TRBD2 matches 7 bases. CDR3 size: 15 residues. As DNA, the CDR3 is TGTGCTGTTGTAGCAGCGGGGTCTAGCACAGATACGCAGTATTTT. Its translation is CAVVAAGSSTDTQYF.

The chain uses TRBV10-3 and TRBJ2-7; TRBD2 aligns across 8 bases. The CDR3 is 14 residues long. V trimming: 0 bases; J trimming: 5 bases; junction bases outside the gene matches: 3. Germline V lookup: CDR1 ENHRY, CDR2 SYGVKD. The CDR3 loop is CAISESAGGHEQYF. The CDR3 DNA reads TGTGCCATCAGTGAGTCGGCGGGGGGCCACGAGCAGTACTTC.

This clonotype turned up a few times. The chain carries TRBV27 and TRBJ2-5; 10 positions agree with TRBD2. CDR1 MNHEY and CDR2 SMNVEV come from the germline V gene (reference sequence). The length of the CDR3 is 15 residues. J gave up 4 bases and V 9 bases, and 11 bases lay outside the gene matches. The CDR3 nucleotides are TGTGCCAGTCGATGGAGCGGGGGGGTAGGAGAGACCCAGTACTTC. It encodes CASRWSGGVGETQYF.

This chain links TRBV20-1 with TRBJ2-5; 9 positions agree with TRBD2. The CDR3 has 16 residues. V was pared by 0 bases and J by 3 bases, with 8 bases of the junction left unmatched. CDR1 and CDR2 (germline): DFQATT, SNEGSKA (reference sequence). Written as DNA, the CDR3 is TGCAGTGCTAGAGAAAGAAGGGGACTAGCTGAAGAGACCCAGTACTTC. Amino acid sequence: CSARERRGLAEETQYF.

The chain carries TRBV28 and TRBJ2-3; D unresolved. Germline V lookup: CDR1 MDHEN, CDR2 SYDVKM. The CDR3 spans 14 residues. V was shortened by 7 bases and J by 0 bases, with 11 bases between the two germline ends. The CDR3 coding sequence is TGTGCCAGCATAGAAGGGCATAGCACAGATACGCAGTATTTT. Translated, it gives CASIEGHSTDTQYF.

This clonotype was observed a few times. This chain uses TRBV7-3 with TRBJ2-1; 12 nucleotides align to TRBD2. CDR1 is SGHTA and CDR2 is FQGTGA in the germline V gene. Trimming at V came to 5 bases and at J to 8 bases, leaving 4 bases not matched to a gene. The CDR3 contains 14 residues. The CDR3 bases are TGTGCCAGCAGCCGGACTAGCGGGGACTATGAGCAGTTCTTC. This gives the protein CASSRTSGDYEQFF.

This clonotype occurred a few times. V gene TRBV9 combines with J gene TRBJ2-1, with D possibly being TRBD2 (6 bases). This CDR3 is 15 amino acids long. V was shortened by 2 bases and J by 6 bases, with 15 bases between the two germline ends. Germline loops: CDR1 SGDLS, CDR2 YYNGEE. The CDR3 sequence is CASSVGGVSVNEQFF. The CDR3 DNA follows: TGTGCCAGCAGCGTGGGGGGTGTGTCGGTCAATGAGCAGTTCTTC.

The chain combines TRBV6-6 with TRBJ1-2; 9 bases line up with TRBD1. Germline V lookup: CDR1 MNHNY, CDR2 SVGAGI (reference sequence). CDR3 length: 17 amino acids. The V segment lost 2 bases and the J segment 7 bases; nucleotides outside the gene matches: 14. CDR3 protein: CASSYDSFGTGSSGYTF. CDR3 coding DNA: TGTGCCAGCAGTTACGATTCGTTTGGGACAGGGAGTTCTGGCTACACCTTC.

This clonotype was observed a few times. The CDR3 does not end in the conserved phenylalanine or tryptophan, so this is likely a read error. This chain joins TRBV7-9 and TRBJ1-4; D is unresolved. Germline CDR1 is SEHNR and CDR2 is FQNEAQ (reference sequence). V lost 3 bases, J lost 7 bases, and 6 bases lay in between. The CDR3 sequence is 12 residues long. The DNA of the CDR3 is TGTGCCAGCAGCTTTGACCCTGAAAAACTGTTTTCT. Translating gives CASSFDPEKLFS.

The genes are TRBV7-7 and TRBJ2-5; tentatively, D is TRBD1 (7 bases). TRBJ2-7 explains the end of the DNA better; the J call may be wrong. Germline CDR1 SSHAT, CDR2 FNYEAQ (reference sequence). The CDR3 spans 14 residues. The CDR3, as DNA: TGTGGTAGCAGCTTAAGTTCAGGGGGAGGCGAGCAGTACTTC. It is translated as CGSSLSSGGGEQYF.

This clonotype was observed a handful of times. The CDR3 loop reads CAISERQQETQYF. The CDR3 bases are TGTGCCATCAGTGAGCGACAGCAAGAGACCCAGTACTTC. The chain couples TRBV10-3 to TRBJ2-5; a weak D match, TRBD1 (5 bases). V lost 2 bases to trimming and J lost 2 bases, with 6 bases between them. CDR1 and CDR2 (germline): ENHRY, SYGVKD. There are 13 residues in the CDR3.

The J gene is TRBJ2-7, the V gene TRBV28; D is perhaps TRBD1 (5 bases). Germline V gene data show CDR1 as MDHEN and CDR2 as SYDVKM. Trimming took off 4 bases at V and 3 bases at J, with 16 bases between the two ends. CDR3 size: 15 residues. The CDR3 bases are TGTGCCAGCAGTTGGAACAGGTACTCCGGCTACGAGCAGTACTTC. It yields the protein CASSWNRYSGYEQYF.

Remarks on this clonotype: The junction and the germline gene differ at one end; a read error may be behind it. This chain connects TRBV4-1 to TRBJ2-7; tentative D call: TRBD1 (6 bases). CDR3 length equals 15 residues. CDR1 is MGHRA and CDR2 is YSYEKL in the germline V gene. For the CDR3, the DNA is TGCGCCAGCAGCTCGTCGACAGGACTCTCCTACGGGCAGTACTTC. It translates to CASSSSTGLSYGQYF.

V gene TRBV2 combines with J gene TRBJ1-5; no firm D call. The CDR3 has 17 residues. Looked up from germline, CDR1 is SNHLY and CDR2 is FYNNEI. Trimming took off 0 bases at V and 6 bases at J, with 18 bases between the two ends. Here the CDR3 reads CASSEAGSPLTGQPQHF. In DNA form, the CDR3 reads TGTGCCAGCAGTGAAGCGGGGTCCCCATTAACCGGTCAGCCCCAGCATTTT.

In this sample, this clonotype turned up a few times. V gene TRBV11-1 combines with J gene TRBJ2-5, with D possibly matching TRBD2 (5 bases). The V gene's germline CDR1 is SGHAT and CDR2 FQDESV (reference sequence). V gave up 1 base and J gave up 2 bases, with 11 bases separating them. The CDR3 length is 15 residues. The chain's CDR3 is CASSLGPRTQETQYF. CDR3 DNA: TGTGCCAGCAGCTTAGGCCCCAGGACTCAAGAGACCCAGTACTTC. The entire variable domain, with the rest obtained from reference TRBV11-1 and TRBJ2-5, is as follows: EAEVAQSPRYKITEKSQAVAFWCDPISGHATLYWYRQILGQGPELLVQFQDESVVDDSQLPKDRFSAERLKGVDSTLKIQPAELGDSAMYLCASSLGPRTQETQYFGPGTRLLVL.